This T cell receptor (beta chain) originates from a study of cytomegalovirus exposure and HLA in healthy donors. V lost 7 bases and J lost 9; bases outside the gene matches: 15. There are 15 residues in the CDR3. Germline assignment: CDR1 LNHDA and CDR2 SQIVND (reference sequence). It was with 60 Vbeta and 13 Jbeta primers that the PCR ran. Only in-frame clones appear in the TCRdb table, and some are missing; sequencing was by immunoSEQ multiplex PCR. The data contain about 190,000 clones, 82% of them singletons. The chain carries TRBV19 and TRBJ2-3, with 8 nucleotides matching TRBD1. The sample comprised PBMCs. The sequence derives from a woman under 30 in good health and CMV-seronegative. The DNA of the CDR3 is TGTGCCAGTAATTCTGCGACAGGGGATGTGGGAACGCAGTATTTT. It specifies CASNSATGDVGTQYF.